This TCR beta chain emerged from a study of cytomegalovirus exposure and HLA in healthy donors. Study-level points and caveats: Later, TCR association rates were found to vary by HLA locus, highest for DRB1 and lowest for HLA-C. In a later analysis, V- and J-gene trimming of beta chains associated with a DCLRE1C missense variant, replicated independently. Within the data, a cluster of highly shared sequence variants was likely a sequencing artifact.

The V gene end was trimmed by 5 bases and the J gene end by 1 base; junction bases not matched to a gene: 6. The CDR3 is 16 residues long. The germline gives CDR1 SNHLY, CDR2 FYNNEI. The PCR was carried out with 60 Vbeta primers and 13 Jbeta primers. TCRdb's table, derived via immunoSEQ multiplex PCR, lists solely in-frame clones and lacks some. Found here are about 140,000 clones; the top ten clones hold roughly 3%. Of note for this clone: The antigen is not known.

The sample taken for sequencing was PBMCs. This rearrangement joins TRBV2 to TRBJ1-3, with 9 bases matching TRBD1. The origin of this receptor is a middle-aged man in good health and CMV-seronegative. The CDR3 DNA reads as TGTGCCAGCAGTAATGGACAGGGGAGTTCTGGAAACACCATATATTTT. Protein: CASSNGQGSSGNTIYF.